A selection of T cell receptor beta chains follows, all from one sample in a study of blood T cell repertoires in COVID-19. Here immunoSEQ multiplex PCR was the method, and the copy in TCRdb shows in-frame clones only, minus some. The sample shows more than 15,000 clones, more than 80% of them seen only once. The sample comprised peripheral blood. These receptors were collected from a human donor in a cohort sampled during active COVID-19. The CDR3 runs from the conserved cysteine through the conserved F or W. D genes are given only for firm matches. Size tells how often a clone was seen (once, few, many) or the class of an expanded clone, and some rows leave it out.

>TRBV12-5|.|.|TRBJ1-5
TGTGCTAGTGGTTTGACGGGACTGAACAATCAGCCCCAGCATTTT
CASGLTGLNNQPQHF
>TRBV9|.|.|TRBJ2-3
TGTGCCAGCAGCGTAGACAGGGCAGATACGCAGTATTTT
CASSVDRADTQYF
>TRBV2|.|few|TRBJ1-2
TGTGCCAGCACTTCTCAGGAGGGGTACTACACCTTC
CASTSQEGYYTF
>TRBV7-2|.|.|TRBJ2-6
TGTGCCAGCAGCTTAGGCGGTACCAGGGCCAACGTCCTGACTTTC
CASSLGGTRANVLTF
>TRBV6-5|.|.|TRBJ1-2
TGTGCCAGCAGCCCCGACAGAGCCGACCTCTATGGCTACACCTTC
CASSPDRADLYGYTF
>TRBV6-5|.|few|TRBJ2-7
TGTGCCAGCAGTTACAAGGGGCTCGAGCAGTACTTC
CASSYKGLEQYF
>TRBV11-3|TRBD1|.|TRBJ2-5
TGTGCCAGCAGCAACCGGGACAGGGGGCAAGAGACCCAGTACTTC
CASSNRDRGQETQYF
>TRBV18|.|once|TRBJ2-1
TGTGCCAGCTCTTCGGGTTACGTAAATGAGCAGTTCTTC
CASSSGYVNEQFF
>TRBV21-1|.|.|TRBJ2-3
TGTGCCAGCAGCAAATACGGAGATACGCAGTATTTT
CASSKYGDTQYF
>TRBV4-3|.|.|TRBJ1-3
TGCGCCAGCAGCCAAGAGGGCCTTACAAGGCCCTCTGGAAACACCATATATTTT
CASSQEGLTRPSGNTIYF
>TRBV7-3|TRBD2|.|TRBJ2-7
TGTGCCAGCAGCTTAGTAGCGGGGGCCTCCTACGAGCAGTACTTC
CASSLVAGASYEQYF
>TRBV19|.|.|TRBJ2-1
TGTGCCAGTAAAAAAGACAGCCACAATGAGCAGTTCTTC
CASKKDSHNEQFF
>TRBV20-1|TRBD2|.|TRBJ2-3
TGCAGTGCTAGTATAGCGGGAGGGGCAGATACGCAGTATTTT
CSASIAGGADTQYF
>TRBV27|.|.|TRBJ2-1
TGTGCCAGCAGTTTCCACGGGAGTCAACTCAATGAGCAGTTCTTC
CASSFHGSQLNEQFF
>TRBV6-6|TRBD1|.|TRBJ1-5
TGTGCCAGCAGTTACGACAGGGTTGGTCAGCCCCAGCATTTT
CASSYDRVGQPQHF
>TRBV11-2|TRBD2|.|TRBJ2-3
TGTGCCAGCAGCTCATTATTGGGACTAGCGGAGTCAGATACGCAGTATTTT
CASSSLLGLAESDTQYF
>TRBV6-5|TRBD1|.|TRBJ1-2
TGTGCCAGCCACACCGGAGGGACAGGGGATGGCTACACCTTC
CASHTGGTGDGYTF